These 9 T cell receptor beta chains were all obtained from the same sample, sequenced in a study of blood T cell repertoires in COVID-19. Sequencing was performed with immunoSEQ multiplex PCR; in TCRdb, only in-frame clones are kept and a portion is missing. This sample carries 250,000 or so clones, around 86% of them seen once, and the ten largest clones take around 3%. The material sequenced was peripheral blood. The source is a woman in her 30s with active or convalescent COVID-19.

V gene TRBV18 combines with J gene TRBJ1-4; the D is unclear. V lost 1 base and J 3 bases, leaving 12 bases between the germline ends. This CDR3 comprises 16 residues. Germline V gene data show CDR1 as KGHSH and CDR2 as LQKENI. CDR3 protein: CASSPRRERANEKLFF. As DNA, the CDR3 is TGTGCCAGCTCACCACGGCGGGAAAGGGCTAATGAAAAACTGTTTTTT.

The rearrangement uses TRBV9 and TRBJ1-2; the D gene is possibly TRBD1 (6 bases). The V gene's germline CDR1 is SGDLS and CDR2 YYNGEE. This CDR3 spans 12 amino acids. V lost 3 bases and J 8 bases, leaving 11 bases between the germline ends. The CDR3 protein is CASSATGNGYTF. The DNA for the CDR3 is TGTGCCAGCAGCGCTACAGGGAACGGCTACACCTTC.

The gene calls are TRBV11-2 and TRBJ2-6, with TRBD1 as a possible D gene (6 bases). Per the germline V gene, CDR1 is SGHAT and CDR2 is FQNNGV. CDR3 length: 18 residues. V dropped 5 bases and J dropped 0 bases, with 17 bases sitting between them. The CDR3 protein is CASSKRQATGSGANVLTF. DNA of the CDR3: TGTGCCAGCAGCAAACGACAGGCTACAGGCTCTGGGGCCAACGTCCTGACTTTC. The full variable domain, completed using reference TRBV11-2 and TRBJ2-6, is EAGVAQSPRYKIIEKRQSVAFWCNPISGHATLYWYQQILGQGPKLLIQFQNNGVVDDSQLPKDRFSAERLKGVDSTLKIQPAKLEDSAVYLCASSKRQATGSGANVLTFGAGSRLTVL.

The chain links TRBV27 to TRBJ1-5, with D tentatively TRBD1 (6 bases). CDR1 and CDR2 (germline): MNHEY, SMNVEV (reference sequence). V was shortened by 4 bases and J by 0 bases, with 19 bases between the two germline ends. The CDR3 extends over 18 amino acids. CDR3 protein: CASSSGAGARNSNQPQHF. In DNA, the CDR3 is TGTGCCAGCAGTTCCGGGGCAGGGGCCCGTAATAGCAATCAGCCCCAGCATTTT.

The J gene is TRBJ1-2, the V gene TRBV18; TRBD1 matches at 7 bases. This CDR3 has 15 amino acids. Trimming took 3 bases from V and 4 from J; bases not matched to a gene: 8. Germline-derived CDR1 and CDR2 are KGHSH and LQKENI. Here the CDR3 reads CASSPQGQYVYGYTF. DNA of the CDR3: TGTGCCAGCTCACCCCAGGGACAGTATGTCTATGGCTACACCTTC.

The rearrangement joins TRBV6-2 or TRBV6-3 to TRBJ2-7, with D perhaps matching TRBD2 (6 bases). The V gene's germline CDR1 is MNHEY and CDR2 SVGEGT. The CDR3 has 12 residues. V lost 6 bases, J lost 6 bases, and 12 bases lay in between. Written as DNA, the CDR3 is TGTGCCAGCAGCCCCATGGGGGGCGAGCAGTACTTC. Protein sequence: CASSPMGGEQYF.

The rearrangement uses TRBV6-2 or TRBV6-3 and TRBJ1-2; TRBD1 agrees at 7 bases. The CDR3 consists of 16 residues. Germline V lookup: CDR1 MNHEY, CDR2 SVGEGT. V was pared by 0 bases and J by 8 bases, with 12 bases of the junction left unmatched. CDR3 sequence: CASSYSAGQSEEGYTF. The CDR3 region has the DNA TGTGCCAGCAGTTACTCTGCGGGACAGTCCGAGGAGGGCTACACCTTC.

The chain recombines TRBV2 with TRBJ1-4, with 8 positions matching TRBD1. The CDR3 is 15 residues long. The V gene's germline CDR1 is SNHLY and CDR2 FYNNEI. J gave up 8 bases and V 7 bases, and 12 bases lay outside the gene matches. The CDR3 DNA reads TGTGCCAGCATCTGGGAACAGGGGGTGAAAGAAAAACTGTTTTTT. Translating it yields CASIWEQGVKEKLFF.

The V and J genes are TRBV9 and TRBJ1-2; 8 bases fit TRBD1. The CDR3 runs 15 residues. Germline V lookup: CDR1 SGDLS, CDR2 YYNGEE. Germline trimming cut 4 bases from V and 4 bases from J; bases unmatched to any gene: 9. CDR3 sequence (DNA): TGTGCCAGCAGCTCCGGGACAGGACTAGGCTATGGCTACACCTTC. Its protein product is CASSSGTGLGYGYTF.